The 9 T cell receptor beta chains in this list originate from one sample, sequenced in a study of cytomegalovirus exposure and HLA in healthy donors. The PCR made use of 60 Vbeta and 13 Jbeta primers. Sequenced by immunoSEQ multiplex PCR; TCRdb stores in-frame clones only, minus some. The sample lists around 210,000 clones, 70% to 90% seen once, with 0.24% in the top ten. Sequencing was done on a sample of PBMCs. The receptors were sampled from a girl aged 2 to 10 in good health and CMV-seronegative.

With respect to this clone: The same CDR3 also results from other DNA sequences found in this sample. The chain is built from TRBV7-9 and TRBJ2-7; a possible D gene is TRBD1 (5 bases). Germline V gene sequence: CDR1 SEHNR, CDR2 FQNEAQ (reference sequence). This CDR3 has 14 residues. Trimming removed 5 bases at V and 4 bases at J, with 15 bases between. The CDR3 coding sequence is TGTGCCAGCAGCGAAAGTGGGGCTGGTTACGAGCAGTACTTC. Translated: CASSESGAGYEQYF.

This clone was observed a few times. This sequence joins TRBV20-1 and TRBJ1-2, with no clear D. V lost 0 bases to trimming and J lost 8 bases, with 7 bases between them. This CDR3 has 11 amino acids. CDR1 and CDR2 (germline): DFQATT, SNEGSKA (reference sequence). The CDR3 protein is CSARDGRGYTF. Here the CDR3 DNA reads TGCAGTGCTAGAGATGGGAGGGGCTACACCTTC.

The chain joins TRBV9 to TRBJ2-3, with 10 positions matching TRBD2. Germline loops: CDR1 SGDLS, CDR2 YYNGEE. With 2 bases clipped from V and 12 bases from J, the junction kept 15 bases outside the gene matches. The CDR3 is 16 residues long. The CDR3 sequence is CASSVGVSGGPRRQYF. Written as DNA, the CDR3 is TGTGCCAGCAGCGTCGGCGTTAGCGGGGGGCCCAGGAGACAGTATTTT.

V usage is TRBV29-1 and J usage is TRBJ2-1; 12 bases fit TRBD2. CDR3 size: 14 residues. Unmatched junction bases numbered 0, after V lost 6 bases and J lost 0 bases. The germline CDR1 and CDR2 sequences are SQVTM and ANQGSEA. The CDR3 nucleotides read TGCAGCGTGACTAGCGGGAGCTCCTACAATGAGCAGTTCTTC. Translated: CSVTSGSSYNEQFF.

The rearrangement uses TRBV7-3 and TRBJ1-1; 7 bases line up with TRBD1. The CDR3 length is 15 residues. From germline, CDR1 is SGHTA and CDR2 FQGTGA. The J segment lost 0 bases and the V segment lost 5 bases, leaving 6 bases of the junction unmatched. CDR3 nucleotide sequence: TGTGCCAGCAGCCTGCCGGGACAGTTGAACACTGAAGCTTTCTTT. It specifies CASSLPGQLNTEAFF.

CDR3 coding DNA: TGTGCCAGCAGCCGTTACTCTGGAAACACCATATATTTT. Translation: CASSRYSGNTIYF. V usage is TRBV2 and J usage is TRBJ1-3; no definite D call. The CDR3 consists of 13 residues. CDR1 SNHLY and CDR2 FYNNEI come from the germline V gene. Trimming shortened V by 6 bases and J by 0 bases, and 6 bases separated the two germline ends.

This clone was recorded only once. This chain links TRBV25-1 with TRBJ2-4; 7 bases line up with TRBD2. CDR3 length: 13 amino acids. The trim removed 4 bases at V and 7 bases at J, leaving 4 bases unmatched. From germline, CDR1 is MGHDK and CDR2 SYGVNS. The DNA of the CDR3 is TGTGCCAGCAGTGTCCTGGGGGGGAACATTCAGTACTTC. It codes for CASSVLGGNIQYF.

V and J are TRBV5-1 and TRBJ1-5; 8 positions agree with TRBD1. With 0 bases clipped from V and 8 bases from J, the junction kept 7 bases outside the gene matches. The CDR3 loop spans 15 amino acids. The germline V gene has CDR1 SGHRS and CDR2 YFSETQ. CDR3 protein: CASSLGTGQIEPQHF. CDR3 sequence (DNA): TGCGCCAGCAGCTTGGGGACAGGGCAGATTGAGCCCCAGCATTTT.

This chain connects TRBV6-1 to TRBJ1-4; D is possibly TRBD1 (5 bases). Germline CDR1 MNHNS, CDR2 SASEGT. This CDR3 has 16 amino acids. Trimming removed 1 base at V and 7 bases at J, with 16 bases between. The CDR3 DNA follows: TGTGCCAGCAGTGAAGACATTTTCAGGGAAGCTGAAAAACTGTTTTTT. Translating it yields CASSEDIFREAEKLFF.